The next 5 T cell receptor beta chains were all read from a single sample in a study of blood T cell repertoires in COVID-19 (dated by TCRdb to about 2020). Libraries were constructed by the immunoSEQ multiplex PCR assay. TCRdb took over this immuneACCESS table, retaining in-frame rearrangements with V and J assigned. Such tables are incomplete; in checked studies, under half of the missing clones stem from an unresolved V gene, and the remainder is unexplained. The sample table lists over 130,000 clones, approximately 85% of them with a count of one. Just under 3% of the sample comes from the top ten. Source material: peripheral blood. Receptors were obtained from a man aged 50 to 60 with acute or convalescent COVID-19.

This clone came up once. V usage is TRBV11-2 and J usage is TRBJ2-1; 11 bases agree with TRBD2. Germline V gene sequence: CDR1 SGHAT, CDR2 FQNNGV. V was pared by 5 bases and J by 3 bases, with 9 bases of the junction left unmatched. CDR3 size: 17 residues. The CDR3 DNA reads TGTGCCAGCAGCCCATCAGTAGCGGGAGGGAGCTACAATGAGCAGTTCTTC. As protein: CASSPSVAGGSYNEQFF.

In nucleotides, the CDR3 is TGTGCCAGCAGTCAGAGTGGGACAACTTACGAGCAGTACTTC. It codes for CASSQSGTTYEQYF. The chain combines TRBV3-1 (or the pseudogene TRBV3-2) with TRBJ2-7, with D possibly TRBD1 on 6 matching bases. Per germline, CDR1 LGHDT and CDR2 YNNKEL (reference sequence). Trimming pared 6 bases from V and 4 bases from J, leaving 16 bases between. This CDR3 is 14 amino acids long.

J is TRBJ2-1 and V is TRBV11-2; D is unresolved. The germline V gene encodes CDR1 SGHAT and CDR2 FQNNGV. The CDR3 is made up of 13 amino acids. Trimming stripped 2 bases from V and 7 bases from J, with 9 bases between. CDR3 bases: TGTGCCAGCAGCTTAATTGGGCCTAATGAGCAGTTCTTC. This codes for CASSLIGPNEQFF.

This clone was counted between two and nine times. The chain recombines TRBV20-1 with TRBJ2-1; TRBD2 might be the D (5 bases). Germline assignment: CDR1 DFQATT and CDR2 SNEGSKA (reference sequence). V lost 3 bases and J 9 bases, leaving 12 bases between the germline ends. The CDR3 covers 12 residues. CDR3 coding DNA: TGCAGTGCTAGTAACGGGAAGAGTGAGCAGTTCTTC. This encodes CSASNGKSEQFF.

This rearrangement joins TRBV2 to TRBJ2-1; perhaps TRBD1 as D (6 bases). The CDR3 has 14 residues. Germline CDR1 and CDR2: SNHLY and FYNNEI. The germline V and J ends were trimmed by 4 bases and 4 bases, with 11 bases remaining between them. This chain's CDR3 is CASSVQGLYNEQFF. In DNA, the CDR3 is TGTGCCAGCAGTGTTCAGGGGCTATACAATGAGCAGTTCTTC.